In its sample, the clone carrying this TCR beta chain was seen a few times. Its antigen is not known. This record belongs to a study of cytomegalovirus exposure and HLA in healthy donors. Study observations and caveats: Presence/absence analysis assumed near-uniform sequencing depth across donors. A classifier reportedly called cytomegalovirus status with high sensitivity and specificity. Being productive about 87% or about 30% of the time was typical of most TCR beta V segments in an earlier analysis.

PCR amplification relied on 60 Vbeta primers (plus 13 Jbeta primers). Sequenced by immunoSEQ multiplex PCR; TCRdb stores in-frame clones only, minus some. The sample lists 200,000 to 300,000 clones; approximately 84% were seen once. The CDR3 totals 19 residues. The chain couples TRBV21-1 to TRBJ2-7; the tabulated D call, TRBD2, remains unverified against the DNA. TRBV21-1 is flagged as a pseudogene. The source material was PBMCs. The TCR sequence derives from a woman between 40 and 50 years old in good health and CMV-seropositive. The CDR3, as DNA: TGTGCCAGCAGCAAAGGACAACTTCGGGGGGGGAGAAGATATTACGAGCAGTACTTC. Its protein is CASSKGQLRGGRRYYEQYF.